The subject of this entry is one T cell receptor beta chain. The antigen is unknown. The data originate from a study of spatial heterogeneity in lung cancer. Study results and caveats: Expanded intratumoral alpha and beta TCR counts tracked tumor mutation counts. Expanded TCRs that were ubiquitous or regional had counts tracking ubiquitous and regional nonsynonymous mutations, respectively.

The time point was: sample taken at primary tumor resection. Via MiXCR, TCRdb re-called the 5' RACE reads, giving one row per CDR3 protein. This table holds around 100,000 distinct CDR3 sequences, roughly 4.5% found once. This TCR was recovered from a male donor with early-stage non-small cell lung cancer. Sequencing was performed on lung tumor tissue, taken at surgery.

CDR3 sequence: CASSSPPSSYNEQFF. The DNA of the CDR3 is TGTGCCAGCAGTTCCCCTCCTAGCTCCTACAATGAGCAGTTCTTC. This chain joins TRBV6-2 or TRBV6-3 and TRBJ2-1; D ambiguous. Trimming pared 4 bases from V and 0 bases from J, leaving 10 bases between. Germline CDR1 reads MNHEY; CDR2 reads SVGEGT. This CDR3 region has 15 residues.